Listed here is a single TCR beta chain. No cognate antigen has been identified for it. No clone much larger than this one lies a single base away; base qualities are absent. TCRdb lists the instrument as Illumina NovaSeq 6000. TCRalpha and TCRbeta cDNA libraries were constructed by 5'RACE with constant-segment primers, with sample barcodes and unique molecular identifiers being introduced. RNA was extracted from every sample with Trizol reagent. Library amplification was performed in two PCR steps, and a second sample barcode and Illumina TruSeq adapters were introduced in the second step. Libraries were sequenced on an Illumina NovaSeq with 2 x 150 bp paired-end reads. As for the original processing: Demultiplexing of reads and collapsing into UMI-guided consensus sequences were performed with migec v1.2.7. Using mixcr v2.1.11, the UMI consensuses were aligned to TRA and TRB V and J templates and assembled into clonotypes. A clonotype was counted as expanded or contracted only when both edgeR and NoisET called the clonotype significant, with the noise models trained on biological replicates. edgeR calls used a false discovery rate-adjusted p below 0.01 and a log2 fold-change threshold of 1. As an exploratory analysis of dynamics, max-normalized trajectories of the 1000 most abundant clonotypes were examined with PCA combined with hierarchical clustering. Separately sequenced CD4+ and CD8+ repertoires were used to assign the CD4 or CD8 phenotype of responding clones. The raw public reads went through TCRdb reprocessing: fastp at Q25, MiXCR clone calling, in-frame beta chains kept. Duplicate CDR3 protein sequences are folded into a single record with the most common DNA and genes. Clone size and V and J calls follow TCRdb, not the original study. The sample table records roughly 380,000 distinct CDR3 sequences; 25% to 30% of these occur just once. The ten largest clones represent 13% of the sample.

The CDR3 runs 13 residues from the cysteine to the phenylalanine. The kept DNA is CDR3 alone, 39 bases in frame from the first base. From a lookup of the germline V gene, CDR1 and CDR2 are SGDLS and YYNGEE. V is shortened by 7 bases, J by 1 base, and the region joining them spans 8 bases. The data are from a study of T-cell memory formation after mild COVID-19 (dated by TCRdb to the early 2020s). A note on the overall study: Most TCR sequence clusters were specific to one of the two donors. In two donors, T-cell clones that expanded and contracted after mild COVID-19 were tracked by sequencing TCRalpha and TCRbeta repertoires over time. The cohort comprised two young, previously healthy adult volunteers, one female and one male. Broad study findings and their caveats: Contracting CD4+ clones were found mainly in CM and EM memory subsets, while CD8+ clones were enriched in EMRA. The study covered only two mild cases, and larger cohorts including severe cases with pre-infection samples were considered necessary. The second-wave clones that peaked on day 37 were not confirmed to be SARS-CoV-2 specific. The detection of some responding clones in pre-infection memory suggests that pre-existing cross-reactive memory T cells joined the SARS-CoV-2 response. Balanced CD4/CD8 phenotypes were observed for clones contracting from day 15 to 85, whereas a bias towards CD4+ was observed for a second wave of clones expanding from day 15 to 37.

Ficoll-Paque density gradient centrifugation was the method used to isolate PBMCs. The sequenced sample consisted of PBMCs or a T cell subset sorted from them (not recorded which). The chain is made from TRBV9 and TRBJ2-2, and the D gene may be TRBD2, 6 bases matching. This TCR was sampled from an adult woman who had mild COVID-19 (a few samples of this study predate the infection). The sample titles of this study are shuffled in the database, so cell type and time point are left out; the donor was told from shared clones. The DNA is as follows: TGTGCCAGCGCGCGGGAGAACACCGGGGAGCTGTTTTTT. This yields the protein CASARENTGELFF.